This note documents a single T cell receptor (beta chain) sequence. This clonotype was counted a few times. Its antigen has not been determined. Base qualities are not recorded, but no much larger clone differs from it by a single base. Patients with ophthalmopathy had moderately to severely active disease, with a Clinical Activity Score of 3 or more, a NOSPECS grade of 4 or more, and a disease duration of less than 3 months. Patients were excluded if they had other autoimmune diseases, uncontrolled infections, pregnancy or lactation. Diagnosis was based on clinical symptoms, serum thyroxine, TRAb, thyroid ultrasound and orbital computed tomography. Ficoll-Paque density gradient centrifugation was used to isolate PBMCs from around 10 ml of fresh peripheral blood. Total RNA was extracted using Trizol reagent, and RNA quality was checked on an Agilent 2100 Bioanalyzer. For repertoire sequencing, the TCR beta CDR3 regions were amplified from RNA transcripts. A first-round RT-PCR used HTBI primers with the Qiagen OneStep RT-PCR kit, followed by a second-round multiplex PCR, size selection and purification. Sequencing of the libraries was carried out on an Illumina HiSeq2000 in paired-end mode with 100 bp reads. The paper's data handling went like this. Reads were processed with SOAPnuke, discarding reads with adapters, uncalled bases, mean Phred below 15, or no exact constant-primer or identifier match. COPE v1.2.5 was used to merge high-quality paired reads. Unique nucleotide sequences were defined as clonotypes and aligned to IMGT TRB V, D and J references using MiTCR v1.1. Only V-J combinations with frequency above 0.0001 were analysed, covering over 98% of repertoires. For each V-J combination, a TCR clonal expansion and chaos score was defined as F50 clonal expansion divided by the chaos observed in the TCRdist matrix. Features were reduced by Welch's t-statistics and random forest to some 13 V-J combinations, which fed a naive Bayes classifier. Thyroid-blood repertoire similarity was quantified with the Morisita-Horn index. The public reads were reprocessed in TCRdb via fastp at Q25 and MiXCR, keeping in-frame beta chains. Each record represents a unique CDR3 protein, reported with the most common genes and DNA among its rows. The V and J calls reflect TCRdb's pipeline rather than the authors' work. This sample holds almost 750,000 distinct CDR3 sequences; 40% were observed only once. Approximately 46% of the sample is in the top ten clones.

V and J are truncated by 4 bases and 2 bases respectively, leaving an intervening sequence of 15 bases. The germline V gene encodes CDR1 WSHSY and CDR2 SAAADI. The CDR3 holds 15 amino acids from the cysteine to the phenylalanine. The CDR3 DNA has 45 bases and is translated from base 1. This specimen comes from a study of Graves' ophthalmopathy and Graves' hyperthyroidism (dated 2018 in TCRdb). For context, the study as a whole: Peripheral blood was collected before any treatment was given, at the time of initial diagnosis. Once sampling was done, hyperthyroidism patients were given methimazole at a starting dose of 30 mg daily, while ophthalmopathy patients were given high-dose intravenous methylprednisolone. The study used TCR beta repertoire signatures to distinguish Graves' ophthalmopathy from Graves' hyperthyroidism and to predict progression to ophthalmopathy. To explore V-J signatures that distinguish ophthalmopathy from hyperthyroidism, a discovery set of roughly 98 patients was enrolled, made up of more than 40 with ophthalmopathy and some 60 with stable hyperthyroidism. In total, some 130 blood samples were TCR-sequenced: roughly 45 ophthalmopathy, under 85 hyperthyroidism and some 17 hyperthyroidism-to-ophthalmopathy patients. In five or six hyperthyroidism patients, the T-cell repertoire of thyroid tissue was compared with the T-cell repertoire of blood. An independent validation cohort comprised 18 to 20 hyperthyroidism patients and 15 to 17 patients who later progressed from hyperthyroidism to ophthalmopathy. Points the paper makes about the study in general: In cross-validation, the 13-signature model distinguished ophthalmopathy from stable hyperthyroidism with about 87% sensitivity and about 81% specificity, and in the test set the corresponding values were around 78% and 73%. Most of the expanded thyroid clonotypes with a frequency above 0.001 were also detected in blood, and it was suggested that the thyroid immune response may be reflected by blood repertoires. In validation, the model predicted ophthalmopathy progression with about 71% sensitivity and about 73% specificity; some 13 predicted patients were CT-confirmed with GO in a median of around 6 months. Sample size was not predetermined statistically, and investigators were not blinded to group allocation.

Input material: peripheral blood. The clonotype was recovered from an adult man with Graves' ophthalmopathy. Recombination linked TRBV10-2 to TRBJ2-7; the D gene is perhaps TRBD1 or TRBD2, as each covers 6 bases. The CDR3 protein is CASSGRRGGTYEQYF. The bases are TGCGCCAGCAGTGGTCGCAGGGGAGGAACCTACGAGCAGTACTTC.